These 30 T cell receptor beta chains share one sample of origin, sequenced in a study of read filtering for tumor transcriptome and immune sequencing. This library used roughly 400 ng RNA and molecular barcoded adaptors spanning alpha/delta and beta/gamma chains. Via MiXCR, TCRdb re-called the reads, giving one row per CDR3 protein. The sample consists of under 80,000 distinct CDR3 sequences, about a fifth of them appearing once. Sequencing was carried out using a population of CD138-negative cells sorted from bone marrow. The receptors here all came from a donor at least 40 years old with multiple myeloma.

The chain uses TRBV2 and TRBJ2-6; TRBD1 aligns across 9 bases. Germline values: CDR1 SNHLY, CDR2 FYNNEI. Germline trimming cut 6 bases from V and 0 bases from J; bases unmatched to any gene: 6. The CDR3 is 17 amino acids. The CDR3 spells CASRLGQGLSGANVLTF. CDR3 sequence (DNA): TGTGCCAGCAGACTCGGACAGGGGCTCTCTGGGGCCAACGTCCTGACTTTC.

This clonotype was picked up a small number of times. The chain combines TRBV5-6 with TRBJ2-5; D uncertain. V was shortened by 3 bases and J by 3 bases, with 9 bases between the two germline ends. There are 13 residues in the CDR3. Germline V CDR1 and CDR2: SGHDT, YYEEEE. This chain's CDR3 is CASSSGRKETQYF. The CDR3 region has the DNA TGTGCCAGCAGCTCGGGTCGGAAAGAGACCCAGTACTTC.

The rearrangement uses TRBV28 and TRBJ2-5; TRBD2 might be the D (5 bases). V shed 5 bases and J shed 5 bases, with 18 bases lying between them. The CDR3 is 15 residues long. Germline lookup yields CDR1 MDHEN and CDR2 SYDVKM. As DNA, the CDR3 is TGTGCCAGCAGTGTGGGTGGAACGGGATTGGAGACCCAGTACTTC. Amino acids: CASSVGGTGLETQYF.

The sample holds one count of this clonotype. Germline and junction disagree at one end, which may indicate a read error. This chain links TRBV11-2 with TRBJ2-3; D may correspond to TRBD1 or TRBD2 (5 bases each). Germline V CDR1 and CDR2: SGHAT, FQNNGV. The CDR3 contains 14 residues. For the CDR3, the DNA is TGTGCCAGCAGCTTAACGGGACGCACAGAAACGCAGTATTTT. It specifies CASSLTGRTETQYF. The full variable domain, its missing parts supplied by reference TRBV11-2 and TRBJ2-3, is EAGVAQSPRYKIIEKRQSVAFWCNPISGHATLYWYQQILGQGPKLLIQFQNNGVVDDSQLPKDRFSAERLKGVDSTLKIQPAKLEDSAVYLCASSLTGRTETQYFGPGTRLTVL.

This clonotype rates as medium-sized (0.01 to 0.1%). This sequence joins TRBV28 and TRBJ2-1; 7 bases line up with TRBD2. This CDR3 comprises 15 residues. Looked up from germline, CDR1 is MDHEN and CDR2 is SYDVKM. V was clipped by 6 bases and J by 3 bases; unmatched bases: 8. The CDR3, as DNA: TGTGCCAGCAGGCTCCCTAGCGGAATCTACAATGAGCAGTTCTTC. Translation gives CASRLPSGIYNEQFF.

Turning to this clonotype: One end of the junction is discordant with germline, which a read error may explain. V usage is TRBV28 and J usage is TRBJ2-1; D perhaps matches TRBD1 (6 bases). There are 13 residues in the CDR3. CDR1 is MDHEN and CDR2 is SYDVKM in the germline V gene. The CDR3 region is CASTGTIYNEQLF. CDR3 sequence (DNA): TGTGCCAGTACCGGGACAATCTACAATGAGCAGTTATTC.

This clonotype was recorded many times. J is TRBJ1-4 and V is TRBV11-3; 9 nucleotides align to TRBD1. The J segment lost 12 bases and the V segment lost 5 bases, leaving 16 bases of the junction unmatched. Germline V CDR1 and CDR2: SGHNT, YENEEA. The CDR3 contains 16 residues. The CDR3 region is CASSLGQGNLIQELFF. The DNA for the CDR3 is TGTGCCAGCAGCCTGGGACAGGGCAATCTAATACAGGAACTGTTTTTT. The full variable domain, its missing parts supplied by reference TRBV11-3 and TRBJ1-4, is EAGVVQSPRYKIIEKKQPVAFWCNPISGHNTLYWYLQNLGQGPELLIRYENEEAVDDSQLPKDRFSAERLKGVDSTLKIQPAELGDSAVYLCASSLGQGNLIQELFFGSGTQLSVL.

This clonotype came up many times. The chain uses TRBV29-1 and TRBJ1-1; no clear D. Germline V gene lookup returns CDR1 SQVTM and CDR2 ANQGSEA. This CDR3 is 14 amino acids long. Deletions cut 6 bases from V and 4 bases from J, with 18 bases between. CDR3 sequence: CSVNPRLLSTEAFF. DNA for the CDR3: TGCAGCGTAAACCCACGGTTGTTAAGCACTGAAGCTTTCTTT.

Notes on this clonotype: It is likely a read error, because the conserved phenylalanine at the end of the CDR3 is missing. V and J are TRBV19 and TRBJ2-1; the match to TRBD2 covers 10 bases. This CDR3 spans 16 amino acids. Germline loops: CDR1 LNHDA, CDR2 SQIVND (reference sequence). V gave up 4 bases and J gave up 3 bases; unmatched junction bases: 6. The CDR3, as DNA: TGTGCCAGTAGTACACAGCGGGGGGGGCTCTACAATGAGCAGTTCCTC. Its protein product is CASSTQRGGLYNEQFL.

With regard to this clonotype: Just one base apart from a much larger clone, this may be a read error. The conserved closing phenylalanine or tryptophan is absent in this CDR3, likely reflecting a read error. The V call is TRBV29-1, the J call TRBJ2-3, with D uncertain. Germline V lookup: CDR1 SQVTM, CDR2 ANQGSEA. With 6 bases removed from V and 0 bases from J, the gap between germline ends came to 7 bases. The CDR3 runs to 12 residues. This CDR3 reads CSVLRSTDTQYL. CDR3 nucleotides: TGCAGCGTCCTGAGGAGCACAGATACGCAGTATCTT.

The chain carries TRBV7-2 and TRBJ1-5; TRBD1 matches 8 bases. Germline CDR1 reads SGHTA; CDR2 reads FQGNSA. V lost 2 bases to trimming and J lost 6 bases; unmatched junction nucleotides: 6. The CDR3 spans 15 residues. Written as DNA, the CDR3 is TGTGCCAGCAGCTTAAGGACAGGGAGCCCTCAGCCCCAGCATTTT. Translating it yields CASSLRTGSPQPQHF.

The table lists this clonotype with a few counts. The rearrangement links TRBV5-4 to TRBJ2-7; unclear D gene. The ends were cut back, 4 bases at V and 5 bases at J, with 19 bases in the middle. Germline V gene sequence: CDR1 SGHNT, CDR2 YYREEE (reference sequence). The CDR3 length is 15 residues. The CDR3 DNA reads as TGTGCCAGCAGCCGTTCAGGAGCGCTCCTTAACGAGCAGTACTTC. This codes for CASSRSGALLNEQYF.

This clonotype occurred a few times. This rearrangement joins TRBV5-1 to TRBJ2-4; D possibly corresponds to TRBD2 (7 bases). Per the germline V gene, CDR1 is SGHRS and CDR2 is YFSETQ. Trimming cost V 0 bases and J 1 base, with 14 bases left between them. The CDR3 runs to 17 residues. The CDR3 sequence: CASSLAAGGQAKNIQYF. The CDR3 nucleotides are TGCGCCAGCAGCTTGGCCGCCGGGGGGCAGGCCAAAAACATTCAGTACTTC.

This clonotype has a count of ten or more. This chain links TRBV7-9 with TRBJ1-2, with D tentatively TRBD1 (5 bases). CDR1 is SEHNR and CDR2 is FQNEAQ in the germline V gene (reference sequence). V lost 1 base, J lost 4 bases, and 16 bases lay in between. The CDR3 spans 16 residues. CDR3 in amino acids: CASSLVMGTYPYGYTF. The CDR3 region has the DNA TGTGCCAGCAGCTTAGTGATGGGGACTTATCCCTATGGCTACACCTTC.

At least ten counts were recorded for this clonotype. V and J are TRBV20-1 and TRBJ2-1; 12 bases fit TRBD2. Germline CDR1 reads DFQATT; CDR2 reads SNEGSKA (reference sequence). The length of the CDR3 is 16 residues. The junction had 5 bases not matched to a gene; V was cut back by 3 bases and J by 2 bases. The CDR3 reads CSARDPSGRAYNEQFF. The CDR3 DNA sequence: TGCAGTGCTAGGGACCCTAGCGGGAGGGCCTACAATGAGCAGTTCTTC.

This clonotype is medium-sized within its sample. This chain connects TRBV20-1 to TRBJ2-1; D is undetermined. From germline, CDR1 is DFQATT and CDR2 SNEGSKA (reference sequence). The germline V and J ends were trimmed by 5 bases and 8 bases, with 19 bases remaining between them. The CDR3 loop spans 14 amino acids. In DNA, the CDR3 is TGCAGTGCTCCGCGCTTGCTAGGTTCTGATGAGCAGTTCTTC. As protein: CSAPRLLGSDEQFF.

This clonotype was detected many times. The chain couples TRBV20-1 to TRBJ2-5, with D unresolved. From germline, CDR1 is DFQATT and CDR2 SNEGSKA (reference sequence). The CDR3 length is 11 residues. Deletions cut 6 bases from V and 1 base from J, with 6 bases between. The CDR3 region has the DNA TGCAGTGCGACCCCCCAAGAGACCCAGTACTTC. Protein: CSATPQETQYF.

About this clonotype itself: The junction departs from germline at one end; a sequencing error may be responsible. The chain is built from TRBV6-2 or TRBV6-3 and TRBJ2-1; a weak D match, TRBD1 (5 bases). Germline V lookup: CDR1 MNHEY, CDR2 SVGEGT. CDR3 length equals 15 residues. The CDR3 nucleotides read TGTGCCAGCTGTTACCGTACAGGTCGAAACAATGAGCAGTTCTTC. This codes for CASCYRTGRNNEQFF.

In its sample, this clonotype was seen many times. The chain joins TRBV28 to TRBJ2-2; D is undetermined. V was clipped by 7 bases and J by 6 bases, with 18 bases between them. Germline V lookup: CDR1 MDHEN, CDR2 SYDVKM. This CDR3 contains 15 residues. CDR3 sequence: CASTPLHVWAGELFF. As DNA, the CDR3 is TGTGCCAGCACTCCTCTTCACGTCTGGGCCGGGGAGCTGTTTTTT.

The chain couples TRBV5-1 to TRBJ2-5; 11 nucleotides match TRBD1. Germline V gives CDR1 SGHRS, CDR2 YFSETQ. V lost 4 bases to trimming and J lost 9 bases; unmatched junction nucleotides: 8. The length of the CDR3 is 14 residues. The CDR3 coding sequence is TGCGCCAGCAGCATAGGACAGGGGGCCGAGTCCCAGTACTTC. It specifies CASSIGQGAESQYF. The full variable domain, with the rest looked up from reference TRBV5-1 and TRBJ2-5, is KAGVTQTPRYLIKTRGQQVTLSCSPISGHRSVSWYQQTPGQGLQFLFEYFSETQRNKGNFPGRFSGRQFSNSRSEMNVSTLELGDSALYLCASSIGQGAESQYFGPGTRLLVL.

This clonotype was detected ten times or more. The rearrangement links TRBV2 to TRBJ1-1, with TRBD1 as a possible D gene (5 bases). The CDR3 contains 12 residues. V was clipped by 1 base and J by 10 bases, with 10 bases between them. CDR1 and CDR2 (germline): SNHLY, FYNNEI. The CDR3 sequence: CASSEGGRGAFF. The CDR3 DNA is TGTGCCAGCAGTGAAGGGGGTAGGGGAGCTTTCTTT.

Points on this clonotype: This sequence may be a read error, since a much larger clone differs from it by one base. The chain couples TRBV4-2 to TRBJ2-7; the match to TRBD1 covers 11 bases. The CDR3 is 15 amino acids. Germline assignment: CDR1 LGHNA and CDR2 YNFKEQ. The DNA of the CDR3 is TGTGCCGGCAGCCTCAGGACAGGGGGCATGGACGAGCAGTACTTC. Its translation is CAGSLRTGGMDEQYF.

For this clonotype: A much larger clone sits a single nucleotide away, making a read error possible. The chain employs TRBV20-1 and TRBJ1-1; D remains unclear. The CDR3 consists of 13 residues. Germline V gives CDR1 DFQATT, CDR2 SNEGSKA (reference sequence). Trimming removed 3 bases from V and 5 bases from J, with 13 bases in between. CDR3 nucleotide sequence: TGCAGTGCTAGTGATGCGAGGACGACTGAAGCTTTCTTT. Translated: CSASDARTTEAFF.

With respect to this clonotype: This CDR3 fails to terminate in the conserved phenylalanine or tryptophan, so it likely reflects a read error. V and J are TRBV18 and TRBJ2-7; unclear D gene. The CDR3 runs to 12 residues. Germline V gene sequence: CDR1 KGHSH, CDR2 LQKENI. V was trimmed by 3 bases and J by 4 bases, leaving 7 bases between them. The CDR3 protein is CASSPGLYEQYY. The CDR3 region has the DNA TGTGCCAGCTCACCCGGTTTGTACGAGCAGTACTAT.

This clonotype is medium-sized in the sample. The V call is TRBV21-1, the J call TRBJ2-1; the DNA was not compared with TRBD1, the D call given in the table. TRBV21-1 is listed as a pseudogene. This CDR3 contains 14 residues. The CDR3 sequence: CASTSATEYNEQFF. Here the CDR3 DNA reads TGTGCCAGCACCTCGGCGACAGAATACAATGAGCAGTTCTTC.

Of note for this clonotype: An end of the junction does not agree with germline; a read error may underlie this. This chain uses TRBV20-1 with TRBJ2-5, with no clear D. The CDR3 is 12 residues long. CDR1 is DFQATT, CDR2 SNEGSKA, per germline (reference sequence). For the CDR3, the DNA is TGCAGTGCTAGAGAAGTGAAAGAGATCCAGTACTTC. This sequence encodes CSAREVKEIQYF.

This clonotype has a count of ten or more. The chain joins TRBV5-1 to TRBJ2-1; D is unresolved. V was pared by 4 bases and J by 0 bases, with 14 bases between. The CDR3 length is 16 residues. Germline V CDR1 and CDR2: SGHRS, YFSETQ. CDR3 protein: CASSTYPRSSYNEQFF. CDR3 sequence (DNA): TGCGCCAGCAGCACCTACCCCCGGAGCTCCTACAATGAGCAGTTCTTC.

This clonotype was counted ten times or more. CDR3: CASSLRSPITDTQYF. The CDR3 bases are TGCGCCAGCAGCTTGCGGAGCCCAATCACAGATACGCAGTATTTT. The rearrangement uses TRBV5-1 and TRBJ2-3; D gene uncertain. There are 15 residues in the CDR3. The germline V gene has CDR1 SGHRS and CDR2 YFSETQ. V dropped 1 base and J dropped 2 bases, with 11 bases sitting between them.

The chain uses TRBV5-8 and TRBJ1-5; 8 bases match TRBD1. The CDR3 consists of 16 residues. V was clipped by 2 bases and J by 4 bases; unmatched bases: 8. The germline CDR1 and CDR2 sequences are SGHTS and YDEGEE. The CDR3 spells CASSLDTGTGNQPQHF. CDR3 DNA sequence: TGTGCCAGCAGCTTAGACACCGGGACAGGAAATCAGCCCCAGCATTTT.

This clonotype was recorded many times. The V and J genes are TRBV2 and TRBJ1-1; possibly TRBD1 for D (5 bases). Germline-derived CDR1 and CDR2 are SNHLY and FYNNEI. CDR3 length: 13 residues. V shed 4 bases and J shed 5 bases, with 11 bases lying between them. The CDR3 nucleotides read TGTGCCAGCAGTGTTCAGGGAAGTACTGAAGCTTTCTTT. Translating it yields CASSVQGSTEAFF.